The rows below give T cell receptor beta chains drawn from one sample of a study of long-term antiretroviral therapy in people with HIV. The data were produced by immunoSEQ multiplex PCR, yet TCRdb's version contains in-frame clones alone and is incomplete. This table holds about 24,000 clones, around 83% found once. Sample: unsorted PBMCs, taken 0.4 years after starting antiretroviral therapy. These receptors were collected from a man aged 50 to 60 with HIV. The CDR3 runs from the conserved cysteine through the conserved F or W. D genes are given only for firm matches. Only part of the rows carry a size: once, few, many, or a class if the clone is expanded.

.,TRBV27,.,TRBJ2-3,TGTGCCAGCAGGGCACCAGATACGCAGTATTTT,CASRAPDTQYF
.,TRBV2,.,TRBJ1-1,TGTGCCAGCGCCCAGGAGGGCGAGACTGAAGCTTTCTTT,CASAQEGETEAFF
.,TRBV30,.,TRBJ1-1,TGTGCCTGGGCCCCTCAAATGAACACTGAAGCTTTCTTT,CAWAPQMNTEAFF
.,TRBV9,.,TRBJ2-7,TGTGCCAGCAGCGTAGCCCCTGAGTACGAGCAGTACTTC,CASSVAPEYEQYF
.,TRBV10-3,TRBD1,TRBJ1-5,TGTGCCATAGGGACAGGCAATCAGCCCCAGCATTTT,CAIGTGNQPQHF
.,TRBV29-1,.,TRBJ1-1,TGCAGCGTTGAAGCAAGGACTGAAGCTTTCTTT,CSVEARTEAFF
.,TRBV7-9,TRBD1,TRBJ1-1,TGTGCCAGCAGCCCTCGGACAGGGGGGACTGAAGCTTTCTTT,CASSPRTGGTEAFF
.,TRBV28,TRBD1,TRBJ1-5,TGTGCCAGCAGTCATTACAGGGGTGATCAGCCCCAGCATTTT,CASSHYRGDQPQHF
.,TRBV11-2,.,TRBJ2-7,TGTGCCAGCACCCCAAGGGTAAGCGAGCAGTACTTC,CASTPRVSEQYF
.,TRBV5-1,TRBD2,TRBJ2-3,TGCGCCAGCAGCTCGAGCGGGGGAGACACAGATACGCAGTATTTT,CASSSSGGDTDTQYF
.,TRBV6-5,.,TRBJ1-3,TGTGCCAGCAGTTATTCCGCAGGGGCTAACACCATATATTTT,CASSYSAGANTIYF
.,TRBV5-1,.,TRBJ1-5,TGCGCCAGCAGCCCGAGGGGGGGGAATCAGCCCCAGCATTTT,CASSPRGGNQPQHF
.,TRBV7-6,.,TRBJ1-6,TGTGCCAGCAGCCAAGCCGGAAGGTTTTACCCTTCACCCCTCCACTTT,CASSQAGRFYPSPLHF
.,TRBV6-1,.,TRBJ1-2,TGTGCCAGCAATCAGGGATACTATGGCTACACCTTC,CASNQGYYGYTF
.,TRBV28,.,TRBJ1-4,TGTGCCAGCAGTTTATGGGAGGGGGCAACTAATGAAAAACTGTTTTTT,CASSLWEGATNEKLFF
once,TRBV6-5,.,TRBJ2-1,TGTGCCAGCAGTTACCGCGAGGGGCTGGGTGAGCAGTTCTTC,CASSYREGLGEQFF
.,TRBV7-2,.,TRBJ1-1,TGTGCCAGCAGCTTAGTGTTAAAGGGAATGGGGGGTGAAGCTTTCTTT,CASSLVLKGMGGEAFF
.,TRBV2,.,TRBJ2-2,TGTGCCAGCGGAGGGGACGGGAACACCGGGGAGCTGTTTTTT,CASGGDGNTGELFF
.,TRBV27,.,TRBJ2-3,TGTGCCAGCAGTTTATCCAGCACAGATACGCAGTATTTT,CASSLSSTDTQYF
.,TRBV4-1,.,TRBJ1-3,TGCGCCAGCAGCCAATTTTACAGGGCCAACTCTGGAAACACCATATATTTT,CASSQFYRANSGNTIYF
.,TRBV7-3,.,TRBJ1-1,TGTGCCAGCAGCTTAAGGGGACGGGCGAACACTGAAGCTTTCTTT,CASSLRGRANTEAFF
few,TRBV6-5,TRBD1,TRBJ1-2,TGTGCCAGCAGCCACCAGGGGGGGAAGGATGGCTACACCTTC,CASSHQGGKDGYTF
.,TRBV29-1,.,TRBJ1-2,TGCAGCGTTGATTCGGGGGAGGACTATGGCTACACCTTC,CSVDSGEDYGYTF
.,TRBV6-1,TRBD1,TRBJ1-5,TGTGCCAGCAGCGGACAGGGGAACAATCAGCCCCAGCATTTT,CASSGQGNNQPQHF
once,TRBV30,.,TRBJ2-1,TGTGCCTGGACCGAGGGGATAGCTATTAAGGACAATGAGCAGTTCTTC,CAWTEGIAIKDNEQFF
.,TRBV20-1,.,TRBJ2-1,TGCAGTGCTCTTTACATTGAGCAGTTCTTC,CSALYIEQFF
.,TRBV13,.,TRBJ1-1,TGTGCCAGCAGTCTACTCGGGGGCTTGGCGTACACTGAAGCTTTCTTT,CASSLLGGLAYTEAFF
.,TRBV27,.,TRBJ1-2,TGTGCCAGCAGAGACCTCTATGGCTACACCTTC,CASRDLYGYTF
once,TRBV7-2,.,TRBJ1-2,TGTGCCAGCAGCTTAGGGGTGGGAGGCTACACCTTC,CASSLGVGGYTF
.,TRBV21-1,.,TRBJ2-7,TGTGCCAGGGGACATTTCCCTTTAAGCTCCTACGAGCAGTACTTC,CARGHFPLSSYEQYF
.,TRBV23-1,TRBD1,TRBJ1-4,TGCGCCAGCGGGGACTATAACAGGGGGTACGAAAAACTGTTTTTT,CASGDYNRGYEKLFF
.,TRBV2,.,TRBJ1-1,TGTGCCAGCAGTGGCATGGGGCGAGAAACTGAAGCTTTCTTT,CASSGMGRETEAFF
.,TRBV6-5,.,TRBJ2-7,TGTGCCAGCAGTTACTCGTCCGGGGAGCAGTACTTC,CASSYSSGEQYF
once,TRBV15,TRBD2,TRBJ2-5,TGTGCCACCAGCAGACCTGGACTAGCGGGGGGATGGGAGCAAGAGACCCAGTACTTC,CATSRPGLAGGWEQETQYF
.,TRBV10-3,.,TRBJ1-5,TGTGCCATCAGTGAGTCAGATCAGCCCCAGCATTTT,CAISESDQPQHF
.,TRBV7-2,.,TRBJ2-5,TGTGCCAGCAGCTTAGCTGCCTGGACCACCTCGGAGACCCAGTACTTC,CASSLAAWTTSETQYF
.,TRBV5-1,.,TRBJ2-3,TGCGCCAGCAGCTTGGCCTGGCTTCCCGCACGGACAGATACGCAGTATTTT,CASSLAWLPARTDTQYF
.,TRBV5-4,.,TRBJ2-2,TGTGCCAGCAGCTTGGGAAGGTCCGGGGAGCTGTTTTTT,CASSLGRSGELFF
.,TRBV6-5,.,TRBJ1-5,TGTGCCGCTTGGGGGGCGATGAGCAATCAGCCCCAGCATTTT,CAAWGAMSNQPQHF
.,TRBV6-6,.,TRBJ1-2,TGTGCCAGCAGTTCCCGAATAGTCAACTATGGCTACACCTTC,CASSSRIVNYGYTF
once,TRBV13,.,TRBJ2-2,TGTGCCAGCATCAAACAAGGAAGTGTTAGGGACACCGGGGAGCTGTTTTTT,CASIKQGSVRDTGELFF
once,TRBV29-1,TRBD1,TRBJ1-1,TGCAGCTCCTTGGACAGGGGGCTAACTGAAGCTTTCTTT,CSSLDRGLTEAFF
once,TRBV19,TRBD1,TRBJ1-4,TGTGCCAGTAGTGCCCGGACAGGGGACATTAATGAAAAACTGTTTTTT,CASSARTGDINEKLFF
.,TRBV6-5,.,TRBJ1-1,TGTGCCAGCAGTTCCTTCAGACAGGCATCGAACACTGAAGCTTTCTTT,CASSSFRQASNTEAFF
.,TRBV9,TRBD2,TRBJ2-3,TGTGCCAGCAGCGTAGCTACCGTAGCGGGGGGGACAGATACGCAGTATTTT,CASSVATVAGGTDTQYF
.,TRBV28,.,TRBJ1-2,TGTGCCAGCAGTTTACCCTCCCCGCAGGTCTACACCTTC,CASSLPSPQVYTF
.,TRBV30,TRBD1,TRBJ2-7,TGTGCCTGGAGTTTTGGACAGGGGGCCTACGAGCAGTACTTC,CAWSFGQGAYEQYF